Below, 13 T cell receptor beta chains from the same sample are listed, as sequenced in a study of control samples from healthy donors and cancer patients (dated by TCRdb to the early 2020s). The library was obtained by the immunoSEQ multiplex PCR assay. What TCRdb holds here is the immuneACCESS table cut down to in-frame rearrangements. Part of the clones is not present; checked against another copy, under half of the missing clones reflect an unresolved V gene, and the others are unexplained. Across this sample there are fewer than 200,000 clones, with around nine tenths seen only once. Nearly 5% of the sample rests with the top ten. Sequenced sample: blood. Receptors were obtained from a woman under 40 in good health.

The chain couples TRBV28 to TRBJ1-4, with D perhaps TRBD1 (6 bases). CDR1 and CDR2 from the germline V gene are MDHEN and SYDVKM. The CDR3 has 14 residues. V lost 4 bases to trimming and J lost 8 bases, with 14 bases between them. The CDR3 region has the DNA TGTGCCAGCAGTTACGGGGGCCTCCAGGAAAAACTGTTTTTT. Amino acids: CASSYGGLQEKLFF.

The V gene is TRBV6-5, the J gene TRBJ2-4, with D perhaps matching TRBD2 (5 bases). There are 13 residues in the CDR3. The germline V gene encodes CDR1 MNHEY and CDR2 SVGAGI. Between the trimmed V and J ends, which lost 5 bases and 9 bases, there was a span of 14 bases. The CDR3 here is CASSPSDRGIQYF. The CDR3 DNA follows: TGTGCCAGCAGTCCTTCGGACCGGGGCATTCAGTACTTC.

This rearrangement joins TRBV19 to TRBJ2-3, with D tentatively TRBD2 (5 bases). Germline CDR1 and CDR2: LNHDA and SQIVND (reference sequence). V lost 3 bases, J lost 6 bases, and 7 bases lay in between. The CDR3 has 12 residues. CDR3 bases: TGTGCCAGTAGTATTCGAGGGGATACGCAGTATTTT. This codes for CASSIRGDTQYF.

V gene TRBV4-1 combines with J gene TRBJ2-1; 7 nucleotides match TRBD2. CDR1 MGHRA and CDR2 YSYEKL come from the germline V gene. With 0 bases clipped from V and 3 bases from J, the junction kept 8 bases outside the gene matches. The CDR3 has 17 amino acids. CDR3 nucleotide sequence: TGCGCCAGCAGCCAAGATGGGCGGCGGGACTACTACAATGAGCAGTTCTTC. Its protein is CASSQDGRRDYYNEQFF.

The V and J genes are TRBV5-1 and TRBJ1-1, with a tentative D call TRBD1 (6 bases). Germline CDR1 reads SGHRS; CDR2 reads YFSETQ. With 4 bases removed from V and 4 bases from J, the gap between germline ends came to 14 bases. This CDR3 spans 14 amino acids. CDR3 sequence reads: CASSITGQATEAFF. The CDR3 DNA reads TGCGCCAGCAGCATTACAGGGCAGGCCACTGAAGCTTTCTTT.

As concerns this clone: The same CDR3 is also encoded by other DNA sequences in this sample. The chain has TRBV28 and TRBJ1-1; D remains unclear. Trimming pared 2 bases from V and 1 base from J, leaving 5 bases between. Germline assignment: CDR1 MDHEN and CDR2 SYDVKM. This CDR3 is built from 13 residues. The CDR3 DNA sequence: TGTGCCAGCAGTTTAGAGGGGAACACTGAAGCTTTCTTT. Protein sequence: CASSLEGNTEAFF.

The chain couples TRBV6-5 to TRBJ2-1; 13 bases fit TRBD2. The CDR3 runs 14 residues. The V gene end was trimmed by 7 bases and the J gene end by 6 bases; junction bases not matched to a gene: 3. Germline CDR1 is MNHEY and CDR2 is SVGAGI. CDR3 sequence (DNA): TGTGCCAGCACAACTAGCGGGAGGGCCAATGAGCAGTTCTTC. Amino acids: CASTTSGRANEQFF.

This clone was seen a handful of times. The V call is TRBV2, the J call TRBJ1-5; D remains ambiguous. Per the germline V gene, CDR1 is SNHLY and CDR2 is FYNNEI. The ends were cut back, 7 bases at V and 0 bases at J, with 7 bases in the middle. This CDR3 has 13 residues. For the CDR3, the DNA is TGTGCCAGCAACGGTGATAGCAATCAGCCCCAGCATTTT. Translating it yields CASNGDSNQPQHF. The whole variable domain, remainder taken from reference TRBV2 and TRBJ1-5, is EPEVTQTPSHQVTQMGQEVILRCVPISNHLYFYWYRQILGQKVEFLVSFYNNEISEKSEIFDDQFSVERPDGSNFTLKIRSTKLEDSAMYFCASNGDSNQPQHFGDGTRLSIL.

The chain joins TRBV6-4 to TRBJ2-3, with 8 bases lining up with TRBD1. From germline, CDR1 is MRHNA and CDR2 SNTAGT. V trimming: 0 bases; J trimming: 4 bases; junction bases outside the gene matches: 6. The CDR3 covers 16 residues. CDR3 sequence reads: CASSDSAGGASDTQYF. For the CDR3, the DNA is TGTGCCAGCAGTGACTCCGCAGGGGGCGCCTCAGATACGCAGTATTTT.

The rearrangement links TRBV19 to TRBJ1-5, with 9 bases matching TRBD1. The CDR3 spans 14 residues. Germline loops: CDR1 LNHDA, CDR2 SQIVND (reference sequence). V was clipped by 10 bases and J by 3 bases; unmatched bases: 7. CDR3 sequence (DNA): TGTGCCACCACGACAGGGGGGTCCAATCAGCCCCAGCATTTT. Translating it yields CATTTGGSNQPQHF.

The chain employs TRBV6-4 and TRBJ2-7; TRBD2 matches at 8 bases. This CDR3 has 13 residues. With 3 bases clipped from V and 5 bases from J, the junction kept 3 bases outside the gene matches. Germline-derived CDR1 and CDR2 are MRHNA and SNTAGT. CDR3: CASSEGLANEQYV. The CDR3 region has the DNA TGTGCCAGCAGTGAAGGACTAGCAAACGAGCAGTACGTC.

The V gene is TRBV5-1, the J gene TRBJ1-1; TRBD1 might be the D (6 bases). With 1 base removed from V and 12 bases from J, the gap between germline ends came to 19 bases. The CDR3 is 14 amino acids. Germline CDR1 is SGHRS and CDR2 is YFSETQ. CDR3 in amino acids: CASSLYYSGGGSFF. The CDR3 DNA is TGCGCCAGCAGCTTGTATTACTCAGGAGGGGGGTCTTTCTTT.

V gene TRBV5-1 combines with J gene TRBJ2-1; 10 bases match TRBD2. The V segment lost 1 base and the J segment 7 bases; nucleotides outside the gene matches: 11. Germline CDR1 reads SGHRS; CDR2 reads YFSETQ. The CDR3 is 17 amino acids. The CDR3 bases are TGCGCCAGCAGCTTGTCACCCGCTAGCGGGGGCCCTAATGAGCAGTTCTTC. Amino acid sequence: CASSLSPASGGPNEQFF.